This T cell receptor beta chain was obtained from a study of CDR3 diversity in severe acne (dated by TCRdb to about 2019). This clonotype was detected ten times or more. What antigen it recognizes has not been identified. Within one base of it there is no much larger clone, and no base qualities were kept. The protocol used for the library was PCR. Sequencing took place on an Illumina HiSeq 2000. Through fastp at Q25 and MiXCR, TCRdb rebuilt clones from the public reads, retaining in-frame beta chains. Each entry merges the rows of one CDR3 protein and shows their most common DNA and genes. A total of tens of thousands of distinct CDR3 sequences appear in this sample, around 53% of them only once. Roughly an eighth of the sample comes from the top ten. V loses 3 bases at its end and J loses 3 bases; junction bases beyond the gene matches: 9. Per the germline V gene (reference sequence), SEHNR is the CDR1 and FQNEAQ is the CDR2. The CDR3 goes from the cysteine to the phenylalanine over 16 residues. The kept DNA is CDR3 alone, 48 bases in frame from the first base.

The chain was built from TRBV7-9 and TRBJ2-3; 7 central nucleotides agree with TRBD2. The clonotype was recovered from a male donor in good health, without acne. The sample was blood. The nucleotide sequence is TGTGCCAGCAGCTTCACACGGACTAGATCGACAGATACGCAGTATTTT. This encodes CASSFTRTRSTDTQYF.